The 20 T cell receptor beta chains below were found in one sample sequenced in a study of T cells in Graves' hyperthyroidism and ophthalmopathy. TCR beta CDR3 regions were amplified from RNA. A set of HTBI primers served as the primers for a first-round RT-PCR of the TCR CDR3. MiXCR, applied by TCRdb to the multiplex PCR reads, yields one record per CDR3 protein. The repertoire consists of around 450,000 distinct CDR3 sequences, with approximately 13% occurring once and the leading ten covering 5% to 6%. The specimen was blood. The receptors stem from a woman aged 18-35 years with Graves' hyperthyroidism.

This clonotype came up a few times. The chain uses TRBV28 and TRBJ1-4; tentative D call: TRBD1 (5 bases). This CDR3 is built from 15 residues. V was trimmed by 2 bases and J by 8 bases, leaving 15 bases between them. Germline values: CDR1 MDHEN, CDR2 SYDVKM. The chain's CDR3 is CASSLPMAGWEKLFF. DNA for the CDR3: TGTGCCAGCAGTTTACCTATGGCAGGGTGGGAAAAACTGTTTTTT.

This clonotype was observed at least ten times. The rearrangement links TRBV12-3 or TRBV12-4 to TRBJ2-7; D remains ambiguous. V gave up 5 bases and J gave up 0 bases, with 8 bases separating them. The CDR3 sequence is 13 residues long. This CDR3 is CASSGQDSYEQYF. In DNA form, the CDR3 reads TGTGCCAGCAGTGGCCAAGACTCCTACGAGCAGTACTTC.

This clonotype was seen repeatedly, ten times or more. This chain joins TRBV12-3 or TRBV12-4 and TRBJ2-1; perhaps D is TRBD1 or TRBD2 (5 bases each). The CDR3 is 16 amino acids. Trimming pared 3 bases from V and 6 bases from J, leaving 18 bases between. The DNA for the CDR3 is TGTGCCAGCAGTTTGGGGCTCGGGATGAGGGGCAATGAGCAGTTCTTC. It translates to CASSLGLGMRGNEQFF.

This clonotype turned up a few times. The junction departs from germline at one end; a sequencing error may be responsible. V usage is TRBV28 and J usage is TRBJ2-7; D call uncertain. This CDR3 is built from 13 residues. Germline V gene lookup returns CDR1 MDHEN and CDR2 SYDVKM. CDR3 in amino acids: CVSSLSAVYEQYF. CDR3 DNA: TGTGTCAGCAGTTTATCGGCAGTCTACGAGCAGTACTTC.

The table lists this clonotype with many counts. The chain employs TRBV29-1 and TRBJ1-1; no firm D call. This CDR3 is 12 amino acids long. Trimming pared 4 bases from V and 1 base from J, leaving 7 bases between. The germline gives CDR1 SQVTM, CDR2 ANQGSEA. The DNA for the CDR3 is TGCAGCGTTGGGGCAGGGAACACTGAAGCTTTCTTT. Translated: CSVGAGNTEAFF.

This clonotype has at least ten counts. This chain uses TRBV6-1 with TRBJ1-2; no reliable D call. In germline, CDR1 is MNHNS, CDR2 SASEGT. The germline V and J ends were trimmed by 4 bases and 6 bases, with 9 bases remaining between them. CDR3 length equals 12 residues. The CDR3 loop reads CASSAEGDGYTF. Here the CDR3 DNA reads TGTGCCAGCAGTGCTGAGGGCGATGGCTACACCTTC.

This clonotype showed up just a few times. The chain combines TRBV28 with TRBJ2-3; D may be TRBD2 (6 bases). The germline V gene encodes CDR1 MDHEN and CDR2 SYDVKM. The V end was cut by 3 bases, the J end by 0 bases, with 10 bases between. The CDR3 is 15 amino acids. CDR3 DNA sequence: TGTGCCAGCAGTTTTATCGGGACTAGCACAGATACGCAGTATTTT. Amino acids: CASSFIGTSTDTQYF.

This clonotype was picked up a small number of times. The rearrangement joins TRBV19 to TRBJ1-5; D is unresolved. The germline V gene encodes CDR1 LNHDA and CDR2 SQIVND (reference sequence). The CDR3 length is 14 residues. The V and J ends lost 2 bases and 5 bases respectively, with 10 bases between them. CDR3 nucleotide sequence: TGTGCCAGTAGTATACGGTTTGGCGATCAGCCCCAGCATTTT. It specifies CASSIRFGDQPQHF. Looking up the rest from reference TRBV19 and TRBJ1-5 gives the full variable domain: DGGITQSPKYLFRKEGQNVTLSCEQNLNHDAMYWYRQDPGQGLRLIYYSQIVNDFQKGDIAEGYSVSREKKESFPLTVTSAQKNPTAFYLCASSIRFGDQPQHFGDGTRLSIL.

This clonotype has more than one count but fewer than ten. V and J are TRBV6-5 and TRBJ2-6; unclear D gene. V lost 3 bases to trimming and J lost 6 bases, with 18 bases between them. The CDR3 is 17 amino acids. From germline, CDR1 is MNHEY and CDR2 SVGAGI. The CDR3 spells CASSYILGRAMANVLTF. The CDR3 DNA follows: TGTGCCAGCAGTTATATCCTAGGCAGAGCGATGGCCAACGTCCTGACTTTC.

This clonotype was found many times. The CDR3, as DNA: TGTGCCAGCTCACCCAGCGGGAGTGACGAGCAGTACTTC. Translating it yields CASSPSGSDEQYF. The genes are TRBV18 and TRBJ2-7, with 8 bases aligning to TRBD2. V shed 3 bases, J shed 5 bases, and the junction held 3 bases outside the gene matches. The CDR3 is 13 amino acids. Germline CDR1 is KGHSH and CDR2 is LQKENI.

This clonotype was detected only a few times. V is TRBV20-1 and J is TRBJ2-7, with 8 nucleotides matching TRBD1. V was pared by 1 base and J by 5 bases, with 4 bases of the junction left unmatched. From germline, CDR1 is DFQATT and CDR2 SNEGSKA (reference sequence). CDR3 size: 13 residues. CDR3 loop: CSARGTGPNEQYF. The CDR3 DNA reads as TGCAGTGCTAGAGGGACAGGGCCAAACGAGCAGTACTTC.

This clonotype was observed a handful of times. This chain links TRBV9 with TRBJ1-1; maybe TRBD1 (5 bases). Per germline, CDR1 SGDLS and CDR2 YYNGEE. V dropped 0 bases and J dropped 0 bases, with 12 bases sitting between them. The CDR3 totals 16 residues. This chain's CDR3 is CASSVGGTVMNTEAFF. The CDR3 DNA sequence: TGTGCCAGCAGCGTAGGAGGGACCGTCATGAACACTGAAGCTTTCTTT.

A word on this clonotype: This may be a read error, as it is one base from a much larger clone. This sequence joins TRBV20-1 and TRBJ2-1; D might be TRBD1 or TRBD2, each matching 7 bases. Trimming took 7 bases from V and 10 from J, leaving 14 bases between them. The CDR3 has 11 amino acids. Germline values: CDR1 DFQATT, CDR2 SNEGSKA (reference sequence). CDR3 residues: CSGEGAYEQFF. DNA for the CDR3: TGCAGTGGGGAGGGGGCGTACGAGCAGTTCTTC.

This clonotype was seen at least ten times. Written as DNA, the CDR3 is TGTGCCAGCAGACGCCGGGGGTACAATGAGCAGTTCTTC. It encodes CASRRRGYNEQFF. The chain employs TRBV3-1 and TRBJ2-1; a weak D match, TRBD2 (6 bases). The V gene lost 6 bases and the J gene lost 4 bases, with 10 bases spanning the gap. The CDR3 totals 13 residues. CDR1 is LGHDT and CDR2 is YNNKEL in the germline V gene (reference sequence).

This clonotype has a count of ten or more. This chain joins TRBV11-2 and TRBJ2-3; 10 bases line up with TRBD2. The V gene's germline CDR1 is SGHAT and CDR2 FQNNGV. CDR3 size: 17 residues. V gave up 3 bases and J gave up 1 base; unmatched junction bases: 7. The CDR3 region is CASSLLAGVGGTDTQYF. In DNA, the CDR3 is TGTGCCAGCAGCTTGCTAGCGGGAGTAGGAGGCACAGATACGCAGTATTTT.

The CDR3 DNA reads as TGTGCCAGCAGCCTAGCGGGAGGGGCTGGGGCCAACGTCCTGACTTTC. Its translation is CASSLAGGAGANVLTF. This chain joins TRBV28 and TRBJ2-6, with 12 bases identical to TRBD2. The CDR3 extends over 16 amino acids. V trimming: 6 bases; J trimming: 2 bases; junction bases outside the gene matches: 2. From germline, CDR1 is MDHEN and CDR2 SYDVKM.

The CDR3 is CASSKRQGETQYF. CDR3 DNA sequence: TGTGCCAGCAGTAAGCGACAGGGCGAGACCCAGTACTTC. This rearrangement joins TRBV6-1 to TRBJ2-5; 7 positions agree with TRBD1. Germline V gene data show CDR1 as MNHNS and CDR2 as SASEGT. The V gene end was trimmed by 5 bases and the J gene end by 5 bases; junction bases not matched to a gene: 5. The CDR3 loop spans 13 amino acids.

This clonotype has ten or more counts. The V call is TRBV6-1, the J call TRBJ2-7, with 10 bases lining up with TRBD2. V lost 6 bases to trimming and J lost 2 bases; unmatched junction nucleotides: 4. Germline-derived CDR1 and CDR2 are MNHNS and SASEGT. The length of the CDR3 is 14 residues. Written as DNA, the CDR3 is TGTGCCAGCAGCGAAAGCGGGAGGGCCTACGAGCAGTACTTC. It codes for CASSESGRAYEQYF.

This clonotype has a handful of counts. The CDR3 protein is CASSPADTNTEAFF. The CDR3 DNA is TGTGCCAGCTCACCGGCCGATACAAACACTGAAGCTTTCTTT. The V gene is TRBV18, the J gene TRBJ1-1; D gene unclear. Trimming pared 3 bases from V and 2 bases from J, leaving 10 bases between. The CDR3 runs to 14 residues. In germline, CDR1 is KGHSH, CDR2 LQKENI.

This clonotype occurred a few times. V is TRBV4-1 and J is TRBJ2-5, with 10 bases fitting TRBD2. The J segment lost 3 bases and the V segment lost 0 bases, leaving 7 bases of the junction unmatched. The CDR3 runs to 17 residues. The germline CDR1 and CDR2 sequences are MGHRA and YSYEKL. The DNA of the CDR3 is TGCGCCAGCAGCCAAGATCGGCTACTAGCGGGAAAAGAGACCCAGTACTTC. Its protein product is CASSQDRLLAGKETQYF.